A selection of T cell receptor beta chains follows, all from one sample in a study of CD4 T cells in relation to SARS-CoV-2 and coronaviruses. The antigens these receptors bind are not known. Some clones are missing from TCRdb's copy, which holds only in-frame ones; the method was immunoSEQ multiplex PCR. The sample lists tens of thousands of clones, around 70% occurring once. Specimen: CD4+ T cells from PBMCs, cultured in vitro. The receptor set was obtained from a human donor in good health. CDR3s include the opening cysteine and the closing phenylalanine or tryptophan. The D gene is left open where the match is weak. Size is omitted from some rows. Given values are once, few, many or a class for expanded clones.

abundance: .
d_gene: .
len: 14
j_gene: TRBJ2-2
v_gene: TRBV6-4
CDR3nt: TGTGCCAGCAGTGTAGGGCATGGGACCGGGGAGCTGTTTTTT
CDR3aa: CASSVGHGTGELFF

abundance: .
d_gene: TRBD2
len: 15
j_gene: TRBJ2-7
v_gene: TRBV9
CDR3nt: TGTGCCAGCAGCGGGACTAGCGGGAGTCTAAACGAGCAGTACTTC
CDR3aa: CASSGTSGSLNEQYF

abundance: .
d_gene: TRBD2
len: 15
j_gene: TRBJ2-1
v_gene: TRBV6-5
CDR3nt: TGTGCCAGCACCCCAACTAGCGGAAGTTACAATGAGCAGTTCTTC
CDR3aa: CASTPTSGSYNEQFF

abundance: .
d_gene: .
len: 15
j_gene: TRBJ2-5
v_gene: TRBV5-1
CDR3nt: TGCGCCAGCAGCTTGGTAGGGGAGCGTCAAGAGACCCAGTACTTC
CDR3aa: CASSLVGERQETQYF

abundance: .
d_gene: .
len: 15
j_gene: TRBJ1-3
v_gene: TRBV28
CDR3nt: TGTGCCAGCAGTTTATCTCCAGGGAATGGAAACACCATATATTTT
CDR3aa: CASSLSPGNGNTIYF

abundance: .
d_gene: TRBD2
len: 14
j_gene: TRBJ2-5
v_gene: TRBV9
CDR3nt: TGTGCCAGCAGCGTGGGGACTAGCCAAGAGACCCAGTACTTC
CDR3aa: CASSVGTSQETQYF

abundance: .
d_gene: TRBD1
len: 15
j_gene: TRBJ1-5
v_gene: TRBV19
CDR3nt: TGTGCCAGTAGTATAACCAGGGGGCAGGGACAGCCCCAGCATTTT
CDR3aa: CASSITRGQGQPQHF

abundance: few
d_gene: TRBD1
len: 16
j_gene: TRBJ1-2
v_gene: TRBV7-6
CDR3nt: TGTGCCAGCAGCCCGCCCCGAGGCAGGGGGTTCTATGGCTACACCTTC
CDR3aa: CASSPPRGRGFYGYTF

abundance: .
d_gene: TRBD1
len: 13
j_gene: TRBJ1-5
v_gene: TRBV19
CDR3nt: TGTGCCAGTAGTATCAGGGGGGAACAGCCCCAGCATTTT
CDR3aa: CASSIRGEQPQHF

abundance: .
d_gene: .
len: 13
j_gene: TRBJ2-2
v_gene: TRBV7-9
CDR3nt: TGTGCCAGCAGTCCTACTAGCCCCGGGGAGCTGTTTTTT
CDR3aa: CASSPTSPGELFF

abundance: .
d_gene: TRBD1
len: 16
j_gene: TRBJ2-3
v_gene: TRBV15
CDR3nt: TGTGCCACCAGCAGAGGTGCAGGGGGCGCCGAAGATACGCAGTATTTT
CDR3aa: CATSRGAGGAEDTQYF

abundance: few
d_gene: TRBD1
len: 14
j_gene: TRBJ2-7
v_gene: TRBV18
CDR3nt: TGTGCCAGCTCTAAAGACAGGGCCTCGTACGAGCAGTACTTC
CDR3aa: CASSKDRASYEQYF

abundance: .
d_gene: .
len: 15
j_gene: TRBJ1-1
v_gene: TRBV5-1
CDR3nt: TGCGCCAGCAGCCCCACAGGGACCGGGAACACTGAAGCTTTCTTT
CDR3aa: CASSPTGTGNTEAFF

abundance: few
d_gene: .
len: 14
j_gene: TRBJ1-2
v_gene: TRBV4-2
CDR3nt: TGTGCCAGCAGCCAAGATAGAGGAAACTATGGCTACACCTTC
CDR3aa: CASSQDRGNYGYTF

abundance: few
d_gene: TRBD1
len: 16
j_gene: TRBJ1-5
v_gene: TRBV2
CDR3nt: TGTGCCAGCAGGAACTCCGGGACAGACATCAATCAGCCCCAGCATTTT
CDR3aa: CASRNSGTDINQPQHF

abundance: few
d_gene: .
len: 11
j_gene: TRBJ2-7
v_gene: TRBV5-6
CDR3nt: TGTGCCAGCAGCGCCTCCTACGAGCAGTACTTC
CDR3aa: CASSASYEQYF

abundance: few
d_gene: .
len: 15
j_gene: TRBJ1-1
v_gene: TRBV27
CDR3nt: TGTGCCAGCAGTTTATCAGCCCCGGGCTTCACTGAAGCTTTCTTT
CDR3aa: CASSLSAPGFTEAFF

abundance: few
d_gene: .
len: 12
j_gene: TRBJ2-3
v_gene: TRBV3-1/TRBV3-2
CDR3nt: TGTGCCAGCAGCCAAGTTCCGGATACGCAGTATTTT
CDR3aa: CASSQVPDTQYF

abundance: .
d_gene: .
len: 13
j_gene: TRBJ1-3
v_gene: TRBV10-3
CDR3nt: TGTGCCATCACCAAATCCTCTGGAAACACCATATATTTT
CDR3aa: CAITKSSGNTIYF

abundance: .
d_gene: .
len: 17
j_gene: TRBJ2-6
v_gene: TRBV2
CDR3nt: TGTGCCAGCAGTCCGGGACCCCAGGGTCTGGGGGCCAACGTCCTGACTTTC
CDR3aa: CASSPGPQGLGANVLTF

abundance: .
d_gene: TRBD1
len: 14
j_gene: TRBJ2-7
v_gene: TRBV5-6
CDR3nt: TGTGCCAGCAGTTGGGACAGCAGACTCTACGAGCAGTACTTC
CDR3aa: CASSWDSRLYEQYF

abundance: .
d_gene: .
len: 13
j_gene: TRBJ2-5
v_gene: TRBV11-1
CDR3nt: TGTGCCAGCACCCCGCGGGGTCTCGAGACCCAGTACTTC
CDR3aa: CASTPRGLETQYF

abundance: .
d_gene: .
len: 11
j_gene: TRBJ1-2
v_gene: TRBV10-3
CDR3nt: TGTGCCATCAGTGAGTCCGGGGGCTACACCTTC
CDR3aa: CAISESGGYTF

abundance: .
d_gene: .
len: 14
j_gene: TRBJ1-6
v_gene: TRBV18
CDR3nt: TGTGCCAGCTCACCACAAAACAGGAATTCACCCCTCCACTTT
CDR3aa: CASSPQNRNSPLHF

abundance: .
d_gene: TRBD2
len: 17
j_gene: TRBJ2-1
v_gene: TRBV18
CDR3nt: TGTGCCAGCTCACCCAGTAGGACTAGCGGGAACTACAATGAGCAGTTCTTC
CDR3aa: CASSPSRTSGNYNEQFF

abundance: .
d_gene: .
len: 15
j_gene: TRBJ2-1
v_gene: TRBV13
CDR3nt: TGTGCCAGCAGCGATTCCCGGTCCAATCGGAAAGGGCAGTTCTTC
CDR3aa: CASSDSRSNRKGQFF

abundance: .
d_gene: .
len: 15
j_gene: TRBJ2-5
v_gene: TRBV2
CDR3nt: TGTGCCAGCAGTGAAGCTGCGGGGCCGCGAGAGACCCAGTACTTC
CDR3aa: CASSEAAGPRETQYF

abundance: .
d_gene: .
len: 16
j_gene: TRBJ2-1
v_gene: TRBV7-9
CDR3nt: TGTGCCAGCAGCTCAAATAATCAAGGGGGGAACAATGAGCAGTTCTTC
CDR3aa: CASSSNNQGGNNEQFF

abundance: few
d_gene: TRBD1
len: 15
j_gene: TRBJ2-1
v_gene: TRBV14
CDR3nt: TGTGCCAGCAGCCCCCGACAGGGGGCCTACAATGAGCAGTTCTTC
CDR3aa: CASSPRQGAYNEQFF

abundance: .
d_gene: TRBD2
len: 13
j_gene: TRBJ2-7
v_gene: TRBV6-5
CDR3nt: TGTGCCAGCCGGAGACTAGCGGCCTTGGAGCAGTACTTC
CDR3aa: CASRRLAALEQYF

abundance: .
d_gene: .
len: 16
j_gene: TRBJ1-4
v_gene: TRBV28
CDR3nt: TGTGCCAGCAGGATCTTTAAACGAGGAACTAATGAAAAACTGTTTTTT
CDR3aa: CASRIFKRGTNEKLFF

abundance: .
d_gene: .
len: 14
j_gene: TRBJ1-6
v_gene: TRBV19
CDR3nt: TGTGCCAGTAGTGGAGGGGTTGGTGGTTCACCCCTCCACTTT
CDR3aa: CASSGGVGGSPLHF

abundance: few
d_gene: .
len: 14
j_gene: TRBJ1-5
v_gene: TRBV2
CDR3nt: TGTGCCAGCAAGAACGGGGTTAGCAATCAGCCCCAGCATTTT
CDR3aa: CASKNGVSNQPQHF

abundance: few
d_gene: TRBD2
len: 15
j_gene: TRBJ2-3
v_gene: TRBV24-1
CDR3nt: TGTGCCACCAGTGGTTGGACTAGCGGGAGTGATACGCAGTATTTT
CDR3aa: CATSGWTSGSDTQYF

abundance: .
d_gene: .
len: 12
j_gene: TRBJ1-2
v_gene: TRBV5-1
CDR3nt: TGCGCCAGCAGCGTGGACGGCGATGGCTACACCTTC
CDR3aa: CASSVDGDGYTF

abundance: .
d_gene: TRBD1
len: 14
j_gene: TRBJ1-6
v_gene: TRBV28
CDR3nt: TGTGCCAGCAGAACAGGGACAGGGAGCTCACCCCTCCACTTT
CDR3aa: CASRTGTGSSPLHF

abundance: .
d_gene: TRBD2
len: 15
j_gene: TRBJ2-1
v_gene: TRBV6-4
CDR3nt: TGTGCCAGCAGTGACTCCCCCGGGGGGAACAATGAGCAGTTCTTC
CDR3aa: CASSDSPGGNNEQFF

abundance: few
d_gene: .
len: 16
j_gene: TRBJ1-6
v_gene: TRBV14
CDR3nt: TGTGCCAGCAGCCGATTACCGGGACAAAATAATTCACCCCTCCACTTT
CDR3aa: CASSRLPGQNNSPLHF

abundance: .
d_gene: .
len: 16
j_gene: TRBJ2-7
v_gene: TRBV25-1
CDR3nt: TGTGCCAGCAGTGAATCGGTAGCCAAGGGCTCCTACGAGCAGTACTTC
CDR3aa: CASSESVAKGSYEQYF

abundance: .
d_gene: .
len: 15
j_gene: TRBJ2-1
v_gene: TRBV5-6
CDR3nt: TGTGCCAGCAGCCACCGACTGTCTCCCTACAATGAGCAGTTCTTC
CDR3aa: CASSHRLSPYNEQFF

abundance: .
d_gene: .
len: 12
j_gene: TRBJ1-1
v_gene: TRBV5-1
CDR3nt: TGCGCCAGCAGCCGAGACGTGACTGAAGCTTTCTTT
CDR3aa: CASSRDVTEAFF

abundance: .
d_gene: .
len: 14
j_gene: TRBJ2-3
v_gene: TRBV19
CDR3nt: TGTGCCAGTAGTATAGATTCCCGCGCAGATACGCAGTATTTT
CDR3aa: CASSIDSRADTQYF

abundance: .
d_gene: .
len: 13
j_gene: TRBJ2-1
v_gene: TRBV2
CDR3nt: TGTGCCAGTAGCCGGGACCCCTACAATGAGCAGTTCTTC
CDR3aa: CASSRDPYNEQFF

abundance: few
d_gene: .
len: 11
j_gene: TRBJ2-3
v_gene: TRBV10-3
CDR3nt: TGTGCCTTAAGGGTCAGCGATACGCAGTATTTT
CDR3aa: CALRVSDTQYF

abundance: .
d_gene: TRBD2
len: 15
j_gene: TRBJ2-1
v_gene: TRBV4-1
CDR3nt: TGCGCCAGCAGCCCCGGGACTAGCGGCTACAATGAGCAGTTCTTC
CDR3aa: CASSPGTSGYNEQFF

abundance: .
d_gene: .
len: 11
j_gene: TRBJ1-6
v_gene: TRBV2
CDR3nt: TGTGCCAGCAGCGAGAATTCACCCCTCCACTTT
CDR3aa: CASSENSPLHF

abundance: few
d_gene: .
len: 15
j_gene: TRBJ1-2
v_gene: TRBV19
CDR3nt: TGTGCCAGTAGTCTACCGGGACCGAGCAACTATGGCTACACCTTC
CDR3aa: CASSLPGPSNYGYTF

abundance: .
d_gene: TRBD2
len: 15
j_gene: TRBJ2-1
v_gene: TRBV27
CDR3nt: TGTGCCACCCTCTCCTCCGGGACTAGCTACAATGAGCAGTTCTTC
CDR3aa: CATLSSGTSYNEQFF

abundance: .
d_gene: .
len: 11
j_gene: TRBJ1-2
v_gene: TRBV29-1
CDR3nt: TGCAGCGTGGAGGGCGACTATGGCTACACCTTC
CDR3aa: CSVEGDYGYTF

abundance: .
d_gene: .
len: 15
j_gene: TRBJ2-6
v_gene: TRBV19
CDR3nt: TGTGCCAGTAGTATAGTAGACACTGGGGCCAACGTCCTGACTTTC
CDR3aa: CASSIVDTGANVLTF

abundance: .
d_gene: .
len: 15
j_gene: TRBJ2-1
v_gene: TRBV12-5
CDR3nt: TGTGCTAGTGGTTTGGCAGGTGGCGCCTACAATGAGCAGTTCTTC
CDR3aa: CASGLAGGAYNEQFF

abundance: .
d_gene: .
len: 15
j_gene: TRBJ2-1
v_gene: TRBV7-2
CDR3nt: TGTGCCAGCAGCTTAGGAGCGGCAGCCTACAATGAGCAGTTCTTC
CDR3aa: CASSLGAAAYNEQFF

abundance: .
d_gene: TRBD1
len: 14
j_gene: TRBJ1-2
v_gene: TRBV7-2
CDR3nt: TGTGCCAGCACGGCGGGACAGAGTGACTATGGCTACACCTTC
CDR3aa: CASTAGQSDYGYTF

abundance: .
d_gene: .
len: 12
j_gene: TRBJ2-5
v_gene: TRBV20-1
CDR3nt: TGCAGTGCTAGTAGACCTCGGGAGACCCAGTACTTC
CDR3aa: CSASRPRETQYF

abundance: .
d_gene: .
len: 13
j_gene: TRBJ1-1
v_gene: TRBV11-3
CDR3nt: TGTGCCAGCAGCTTAAAGTCGGGGAGGGAAGCTTTCTTT
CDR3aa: CASSLKSGREAFF

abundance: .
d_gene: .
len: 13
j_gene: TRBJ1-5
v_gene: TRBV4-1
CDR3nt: TGCGCCAGCAGCCGAGAAGAGGATCAGCCCCAGCATTTT
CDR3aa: CASSREEDQPQHF

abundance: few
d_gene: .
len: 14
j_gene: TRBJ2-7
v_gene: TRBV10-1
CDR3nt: TGCGCCAGCAGTCCCCAGGGGAAGAGAGGCGAGCAGTACTTC
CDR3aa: CASSPQGKRGEQYF